Shown below are 18 T cell receptor beta chains from a single sample sequenced in a study of technical replicates of blood from several donors. Repertoires were generated with immunoSEQ multiplex PCR, while TCRdb's copy carries only in-frame clones and drops some. The sample consists of 50,000 to 70,000 clones, approximately 95% of them appearing once. The sample was PBMCs. These receptors all come from a human donor in good health. Some clones in this sample may be carry-over from other donors' samples.

Details on this clone: A junction boundary mismatches the germline segment, possibly from a read error. This chain uses TRBV6-6 with TRBJ1-5, with D unresolved. The germline V gene has CDR1 MNHNY and CDR2 SVGAGI (reference sequence). This CDR3 spans 11 amino acids. The chain's CDR3 is CASGAGASSDF. The CDR3 bases are TGTGCCAGCGGCGCGGGAGCTTCCAGCGATTTT.

This chain connects TRBV4-3 to TRBJ2-4; possibly TRBD1 for D (6 bases). Germline CDR1 is LGHNA and CDR2 is YSLEER. V shed 0 bases and J shed 8 bases, with 14 bases lying between them. This CDR3 contains 15 residues. The CDR3 region is CASSQELQGRDIQYF. The CDR3 bases are TGCGCCAGCAGCCAAGAGCTACAGGGACGGGACATTCAGTACTTC.

This clone appeared once. The chain couples TRBV6-4 to TRBJ2-2; TRBD2 aligns across 11 bases. The CDR3 loop spans 19 amino acids. CDR1 is MRHNA and CDR2 is SNTAGT in the germline V gene. The V segment lost 6 bases and the J segment 5 bases; nucleotides outside the gene matches: 17. DNA of the CDR3: TGTGCCAGCAGGACTCCTAGCGGGAGGCCCAGGGGTTATACCGGGGAGCTGTTTTTT. Its translation: CASRTPSGRPRGYTGELFF.

This chain links TRBV7-2 with TRBJ1-2; 9 nucleotides align to TRBD1. CDR1 and CDR2 (germline): SGHTA, FQGNSA. This CDR3 has 14 residues. V was clipped by 1 base and J by 8 bases; unmatched bases: 5. The CDR3 DNA sequence: TGTGCCAGCAGCTTAGGGGACAGGGTGATCGGCTACACCTTC. Protein product: CASSLGDRVIGYTF.

This chain connects TRBV9 to TRBJ1-2; D perhaps matches TRBD1 (5 bases). There are 13 residues in the CDR3. Germline lookup yields CDR1 SGDLS and CDR2 YYNGEE. Deletions cut 4 bases from V and 3 bases from J, with 10 bases between. CDR3 DNA sequence: TGTGCCAGCAGCACGGACACGGACTATGGCTACACCTTC. As protein: CASSTDTDYGYTF.

The DNA of the CDR3 is TGTGCCAGCAGTCCCAGCGGGGAGGGACCCTACGAGCAGTACTTC. The encoded protein is CASSPSGEGPYEQYF. J is TRBJ2-7 and V is TRBV6-1; 7 bases align to TRBD2. Trimming removed 5 bases from V and 2 bases from J; junction bases left unmatched: 9. Germline V gene sequence: CDR1 MNHNS, CDR2 SASEGT. This CDR3 contains 15 residues.

The V and J genes are TRBV14 and TRBJ2-2; tentatively, D is TRBD2 (5 bases). The CDR3 totals 16 residues. In germline, CDR1 is SGHDN, CDR2 FVKESK. Trimming shortened V by 1 base and J by 3 bases, and 12 bases separated the two germline ends. In nucleotides, the CDR3 is TGTGCCAGCAGCCAAGTGACGGGGTTTGACACCGGGGAGCTGTTTTTT. This encodes CASSQVTGFDTGELFF.

The V gene is TRBV11-2, the J gene TRBJ1-1; D unclear. The CDR3 runs to 15 residues. Trimming shortened V by 1 base and J by 4 bases, and 13 bases separated the two germline ends. Germline V lookup: CDR1 SGHAT, CDR2 FQNNGV. CDR3 sequence (DNA): TGTGCCAGCAGCTTAGTGGGAGGGTTGCCCACTGAAGCTTTCTTT. As protein: CASSLVGGLPTEAFF.

The J gene is TRBJ2-7, the V gene TRBV10-3, with TRBD2 matching over 8 bases. This CDR3 is built from 12 residues. The V gene's germline CDR1 is ENHRY and CDR2 SYGVKD. With 9 bases clipped from V and 7 bases from J, the junction kept 8 bases outside the gene matches. The CDR3 DNA reads as TGTGCCATGGGGCCTAGCGGGTGGGAGCAGTACTTC. Protein sequence: CAMGPSGWEQYF.

V usage is TRBV4-2 and J usage is TRBJ2-7; the match to TRBD2 covers 8 bases. Germline V gene lookup returns CDR1 LGHNA and CDR2 YNFKEQ. Trimming at V came to 4 bases and at J to 4 bases, leaving 12 bases not matched to a gene. The CDR3 contains 16 residues. The CDR3 DNA reads as TGTGCCAGCAGCCTCTTCGGTAGCGGGAACCCGTACGAGCAGTACTTC. This encodes CASSLFGSGNPYEQYF.

V usage is TRBV10-3 and J usage is TRBJ1-3, with 7 nucleotides matching TRBD1. Looked up from germline, CDR1 is ENHRY and CDR2 is SYGVKD. The V segment lost 3 bases and the J segment 2 bases; nucleotides outside the gene matches: 4. The length of the CDR3 is 15 residues. The CDR3 here is CAISDPTGTGNTIYF. The CDR3 bases are TGTGCCATCAGTGATCCGACAGGGACTGGAAACACCATATATTTT.

V and J are TRBV18 and TRBJ2-2; D is unclear. The V and J ends lost 2 bases and 1 base respectively, with 8 bases between them. CDR1 KGHSH and CDR2 LQKENI come from the germline V gene. The CDR3 sequence is 15 residues long. Here the CDR3 DNA reads TGTGCCAGCTCACCAATAACTGGGAACACCGGGGAGCTGTTTTTT. Residues: CASSPITGNTGELFF.

The genes are TRBV9 and TRBJ1-2, with 10 bases matching TRBD1. V was clipped by 5 bases and J by 7 bases; unmatched bases: 8. Germline V gives CDR1 SGDLS, CDR2 YYNGEE. The CDR3 spans 14 residues. The CDR3 bases are TGTGCCAGCAGGGGGGGACAGGGGATGTCTGGCTACACCTTC. Its translation is CASRGGQGMSGYTF.

The J gene is TRBJ1-2, the V gene TRBV20-1; D call uncertain. Trimming removed 3 bases at V and 7 bases at J, with 9 bases between. The germline gives CDR1 DFQATT, CDR2 SNEGSKA (reference sequence). The CDR3 is made up of 11 amino acids. CDR3 amino acids: CSASQEAGYTF. CDR3 nucleotides: TGCAGTGCTAGTCAGGAGGCTGGCTACACCTTC.

The CDR3 DNA follows: TGTGCCAGCAGCCGGACTAGCGAGATCACAGATACGCAGTATTTT. It is translated as CASSRTSEITDTQYF. The chain recombines TRBV7-9 with TRBJ2-3; 9 bases match TRBD2. Germline-derived CDR1 and CDR2 are SEHNR and FQNEAQ (reference sequence). The CDR3 has 15 residues. After removal of 5 bases from V and 2 bases from J, the junction contained 5 bases not matched to a gene.

The chain joins TRBV29-1 to TRBJ1-1, with 10 bases lining up with TRBD1. The germline V gene encodes CDR1 SQVTM and CDR2 ANQGSEA. The trim removed 8 bases at V and 5 bases at J, leaving 8 bases unmatched. The CDR3 spans 13 residues. CDR3 DNA: TGCAGCACCGACAGGGGGCTTGGAACTGAAGCTTTCTTT. This codes for CSTDRGLGTEAFF.

This clone was picked up one time. This chain joins TRBV5-4 and TRBJ2-5; TRBD2 matches at 7 bases. J was trimmed by 5 bases and V by 2 bases; bases with no gene match: 6. CDR3 length: 14 amino acids. CDR1 is SGHNT, CDR2 YYREEE, per germline (reference sequence). CDR3 nucleotides: TGTGCCAGCAGCTTCGGCGGGGAGGGTGAGACCCAGTACTTC. Amino acid sequence: CASSFGGEGETQYF.

The CDR3 here is CASRLGLALNEQYF. Written as DNA, the CDR3 is TGTGCCAGCCGACTAGGACTAGCGCTGAACGAGCAGTACTTC. The gene calls are TRBV6-1 and TRBJ2-7; 9 bases line up with TRBD2. CDR3 length: 14 residues. Trimming at V came to 8 bases and at J to 5 bases, leaving 10 bases not matched to a gene. Germline lookup yields CDR1 MNHNS and CDR2 SASEGT.